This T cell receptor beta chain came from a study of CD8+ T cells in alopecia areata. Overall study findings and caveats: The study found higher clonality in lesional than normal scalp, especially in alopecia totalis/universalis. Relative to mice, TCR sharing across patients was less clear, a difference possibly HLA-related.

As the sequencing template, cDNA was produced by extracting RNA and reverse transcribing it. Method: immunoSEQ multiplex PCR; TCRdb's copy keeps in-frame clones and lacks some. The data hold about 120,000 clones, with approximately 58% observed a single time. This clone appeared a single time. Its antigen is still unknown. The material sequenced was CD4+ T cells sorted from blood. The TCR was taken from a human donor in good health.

In DNA, the CDR3 is TGCGCCAGCAGCTTGTCGCGACAGAATGAAAAACTGTTTTTT. Protein product: CASSLSRQNEKLFF. This chain connects TRBV5-1 to TRBJ1-4; TRBD1 is a possible D gene (5 bases). The CDR3 totals 14 residues. Per germline, CDR1 SGHRS and CDR2 YFSETQ. Trimming shortened V by 1 base and J by 5 bases, and 9 bases separated the two germline ends.